The next 18 T cell receptor beta chains were all read from a single sample in a study of T cell responses to AZD1222 COVID-19 vaccine. Libraries were prepared by immunoSEQ multiplex PCR; TCRdb keeps only in-frame clonotypes and omits some of them. The sample holds about 72,000 clones, around 87% seen once. The sequencing here drew on peripheral blood, taken on day 0 of AZD1222 vaccination. The receptors come from an adult in good health.

CDR3 nucleotides: TGCGCCAGCAGCCAATGGGCCAGGGAAAACTATGGCTACACCTTC. It translates to CASSQWARENYGYTF. The chain combines TRBV4-1 with TRBJ1-2, with D perhaps TRBD1 (5 bases). This CDR3 spans 15 amino acids. CDR1 is MGHRA and CDR2 is YSYEKL in the germline V gene. Trimming shortened V by 2 bases and J by 2 bases, and 12 bases separated the two germline ends.

V usage is TRBV27 and J usage is TRBJ2-7, with D maybe TRBD2 (6 bases). CDR1 and CDR2 from the germline V gene are MNHEY and SMNVEV (reference sequence). The CDR3 has 15 residues. Trimming pared 5 bases from V and 4 bases from J, leaving 18 bases between. CDR3 coding DNA: TGTGCCAGCAGTGGGCGGTTGGGGGGAGGTTACGAGCAGTACTTC. Translation: CASSGRLGGGYEQYF.

V and J are TRBV5-4 and TRBJ1-2; 11 bases map to TRBD1. Germline CDR1 SGHNT, CDR2 YYREEE (reference sequence). V gave up 4 bases and J gave up 8 bases; unmatched junction bases: 7. The CDR3 has 14 amino acids. CDR3 region: CASSLPGQGDGYTF. In nucleotides, the CDR3 is TGTGCCAGCAGCCTGCCGGGACAGGGGGACGGCTACACCTTC.

Only one count was recorded for this clone. The chain carries TRBV27 and TRBJ1-3, with D uncertain. The length of the CDR3 is 13 residues. V was pared by 5 bases and J by 0 bases, with 5 bases between. CDR1 and CDR2 from the germline V gene are MNHEY and SMNVEV (reference sequence). The CDR3 here is CASSSDSGNTIYF. The CDR3 region has the DNA TGTGCCAGCAGTAGTGACTCTGGAAACACCATATATTTT.

This clone was picked up a small number of times. The rearrangement links TRBV28 to TRBJ1-4; D is unclear. This CDR3 has 16 residues. V dropped 3 bases and J dropped 1 base, with 12 bases sitting between them. The germline V gene has CDR1 MDHEN and CDR2 SYDVKM. This CDR3 is CASSFLDIRTNEKLFF. CDR3 bases: TGTGCCAGCAGTTTCCTCGATATCCGAACTAATGAAAAACTGTTTTTT.

In nucleotides, the CDR3 is TGTGCCACCAGCAGAGTTTCGGGGGACAGTCGTGTTTATGAAAAACTGTTTTTT. It yields the protein CATSRVSGDSRVYEKLFF. This chain connects TRBV15 to TRBJ1-4; 7 bases fit TRBD1. V gave up 1 base and J gave up 6 bases; unmatched junction bases: 14. The CDR3 length is 18 residues. From germline, CDR1 is LNHNV and CDR2 YYDKDF (reference sequence).

The rearrangement joins TRBV5-4 to TRBJ2-5; 10 bases agree with TRBD2. Germline values: CDR1 SGHNT, CDR2 YYREEE (reference sequence). The V gene end was trimmed by 3 bases and the J gene end by 1 base; junction bases not matched to a gene: 6. The CDR3 contains 16 residues. CDR3 sequence reads: CASSWSGGAGQETQYF. CDR3 sequence (DNA): TGTGCCAGCAGCTGGAGCGGGGGGGCCGGCCAAGAGACCCAGTACTTC.

The chain carries TRBV6-2 or TRBV6-3 and TRBJ1-1, with a possible D match to TRBD1 (5 bases). The germline V gene encodes CDR1 MNHEY and CDR2 SVGEGT. This CDR3 has 13 amino acids. V was cut by 6 bases and J by 2 bases, with 10 bases left in between. CDR3 DNA: TGTGCCAGCAGCGGACATCCCAACACTGAAGCTTTCTTT. This translates into CASSGHPNTEAFF.

The J gene is TRBJ2-3, the V gene TRBV10-2, with TRBD2 identical over 11 bases. This CDR3 has 17 residues. CDR1 WSHSY and CDR2 SAAADI come from the germline V gene. Trimming cost V 4 bases and J 1 base; bases outside gene matches: 7. DNA for the CDR3: TGCGCCAGCAGTGCTAATTGGGGACTAGCGGGCACAGATACGCAGTATTTT. This gives the protein CASSANWGLAGTDTQYF.

The chain is built from TRBV7-9 and TRBJ2-3; D gene uncertain. V was pared by 5 bases and J by 2 bases, with 2 bases between. Germline values: CDR1 SEHNR, CDR2 FQNEAQ (reference sequence). The CDR3 sequence is 11 residues long. CDR3 coding DNA: TGTGCCAGCAGCCCCACAGATACGCAGTATTTT. Its protein is CASSPTDTQYF.

Here the CDR3 DNA reads TGTGCCAGCGGGGAAGGGCAGAGCACCGGGGAGCTGTTTTTT. Translation: CASGEGQSTGELFF. The genes are TRBV5-4 and TRBJ2-2, with D unclear. V was shortened by 7 bases and J by 4 bases, with 14 bases between the two germline ends. This CDR3 has 14 residues. CDR1 is SGHNT, CDR2 YYREEE, per germline (reference sequence). Variable domain in full (rest from reference TRBV5-4 and TRBJ2-2): ETGVTQSPTHLIKTRGQQVTLRCSSQSGHNTVSWYQQALGQGPQFIFQYYREEENGRGNFPPRFSGLQFPNYSSELNVNALELDDSALYLCASGEGQSTGELFFGEGSRLTVL.

The gene calls are TRBV10-3 and TRBJ1-2; maybe TRBD1 (5 bases). The CDR3 spans 13 residues. Germline CDR1 is ENHRY and CDR2 is SYGVKD. The V and J ends lost 6 bases and 6 bases respectively, with 14 bases between them. The CDR3 reads CAISGSGPNGYTF. DNA of the CDR3: TGTGCCATCAGCGGATCAGGGCCAAATGGCTACACCTTC.

CDR3 region: CASSPLGGGRGNSPLHF. For the CDR3, the DNA is TGTGCCAGCAGCCCCCTGGGGGGAGGACGCGGGAATTCACCCCTCCACTTT. The rearrangement links TRBV5-6 to TRBJ1-6, with a weak D call TRBD1 (5 bases). The germline CDR1 and CDR2 sequences are SGHDT and YYEEEE. This CDR3 is built from 17 residues. Trimming took 4 bases from V and 7 from J, leaving 21 bases between them.

Only one count was recorded for this clone. J is TRBJ1-6 and V is TRBV2; the D is unclear. This CDR3 region has 14 residues. CDR1 SNHLY and CDR2 FYNNEI come from the germline V gene. V was pared by 3 bases and J by 8 bases, with 11 bases between. CDR3 sequence (DNA): TGTGCCAGCAGTGAGAGAGGGAGCTATTCACCCCTCCACTTT. This gives the protein CASSERGSYSPLHF. Using reference TRBV2 and TRBJ1-6 for the parts outside the CDR3, the full variable domain is EPEVTQTPSHQVTQMGQEVILRCVPISNHLYFYWYRQILGQKVEFLVSFYNNEISEKSEIFDDQFSVERPDGSNFTLKIRSTKLEDSAMYFCASSERGSYSPLHFGNGTRLTVT.

This chain joins TRBV20-1 and TRBJ1-1; D is uncertain. V was pared by 3 bases and J by 2 bases, with 10 bases between. Germline V gene lookup returns CDR1 DFQATT and CDR2 SNEGSKA (reference sequence). The CDR3 is made up of 13 amino acids. The CDR3 sequence: CSASGSGNTEAFF. The CDR3 DNA sequence: TGCAGTGCTAGTGGCAGCGGAAACACTGAAGCTTTCTTT.

The rearrangement uses TRBV7-2 and TRBJ1-5, with D perhaps matching TRBD1 (5 bases). The CDR3 has 17 amino acids. Germline V gene lookup returns CDR1 SGHTA and CDR2 FQGNSA. Deletions cut 0 bases from V and 4 bases from J, with 16 bases between. CDR3 in DNA: TGTGCCAGCAGCTTAGCAATGGGGGTTGCGGGAAATCAGCCCCAGCATTTT. Residues: CASSLAMGVAGNQPQHF.

The rearrangement joins TRBV7-2 to TRBJ2-1; 7 nucleotides match TRBD2. The V and J ends lost 4 bases and 3 bases, in that order; junction bases with no gene match: 12. Germline V CDR1 and CDR2: SGHTA, FQGNSA. The CDR3 consists of 17 residues. CDR3 DNA: TGTGCCAGCAGCTCGAGGTCAGCGGGGACTATCTACAATGAGCAGTTCTTC. This gives the protein CASSSRSAGTIYNEQFF. Full variable domain (missing parts from reference TRBV7-2 and TRBJ2-1): GAGVSQSPSNKVTEKGKDVELRCDPISGHTALYWYRQSLGQGLEFLIYFQGNSAPDKSGLPSDRFSAERTGGSVSTLTIQRTQQEDSAVYLCASSSRSAGTIYNEQFFGPGTRLTVL.

This chain joins TRBV6-6 and TRBJ2-1; TRBD1 matches at 10 bases. The CDR3 contains 17 residues. The germline gives CDR1 MNHNY, CDR2 SVGAGI (reference sequence). V gave up 5 bases and J gave up 7 bases; unmatched junction bases: 14. CDR3 bases: TGTGCCAGCAGTCCCGAAATCAGACAGGGGGCTGGAAATGAGCAGTTCTTC. The encoded protein is CASSPEIRQGAGNEQFF.